This record concerns one T cell receptor beta chain sequence. No cognate antigen has been identified for it. To determine HCMV serostatus, a commercial ELISA kit was used to detect HCMV-specific IgG in serum. Peripheral blood mononuclear cells were isolated from blood by Ficoll density gradient centrifugation. The CDR3, cysteine through phenylalanine, is 14 amino acids long. The coding DNA is unavailable. Taken from the germline V gene, the CDR1 and CDR2 loops are MNHEY and SVGEGT. The source of the sample is a study of T cells expressing NK-cell markers (dated by TCRdb to 2019 to 2021). Regarding the research as a whole: Three sorted T-cell subsets (CD3+CD56+NKG2C+, CD3+CD56+NKG2C- and CD3+CD56-NKG2C+) from roughly eight donors had their TCR beta-chain repertoires profiled. The eight sequenced donors were randomly selected healthy volunteers, three men and five women. Illumina HiSeq 2000/2500, MiSeq or NextSeq was used to sequence libraries as 2 x 150 bp reads. Of the eight sequenced donors, seven were found to be HCMV-seropositive and one was found to be HCMV-seronegative. General study outcomes and caveats: In a handful of donors, the dominant CD3+CD56+NKG2C+ clonotypes ranked among the top 10 CD8+ clonotypes, making up roughly 1.0-8% of CD8+ T cells. Those dominant clonotypes were again the most abundant among CD3+CD56-NKG2C+ cells in four donors, at about 25-60.1%. It remained unclear whether the expanded NKG2C-expressing T cell clones were specific for HCMV antigens.

The sequencer was an Illumina HiSeq 2000. 5'RACE template switching, by which a universal primer site and unique molecular identifiers were added, was used to make TCR beta cDNA libraries. cDNA synthesis was primed from the TCR beta constant segment, followed by two successive PCR amplification steps. From the authors' description of their analysis: Reads were demultiplexed and grouped by UMI with MIGEC, and clonotypes were assembled and quantified with MiTCR. To remove erroneous sequences, TCR cDNA sequences were retained only when supported by two or more reads. The tcR package was used for downstream repertoire analysis, with clonotypes matched between fractions based on CDR3 nucleotide sequence plus V segment. VDJmatch was used to annotate antigen specificity against VDJdb, with one amino acid substitution in CDR3 permitted. The reads, reprocessed by TCRdb, yield one row per CDR3 protein sequence and no DNA. The V and J calls here are based on TCRdb, not the publication. The table for this sample shows 500,000 to 700,000 distinct CDR3 sequences. Less than 4.5% of the sample is in the top ten clones.

The chain is encoded by TRBV6-2 or TRBV6-3 joined to TRBJ2-7. The clonotype was recovered from a man aged 18 to 29 in good health. Donor details come from another sample of the same person, matched by shared clones. The sequenced sample consisted of blood T cells: a sorted CD56 or NKG2C T cell subset, CD4+ or CD8+ T cells, or bulk PBMC T cells (not recorded which). CDR3 region: CASSLTRLFHEQYF.